This T cell receptor beta chain was recorded in a study of T-cell reconstitution after alpha-beta-depleted transplantation in children. General study results and limits: There were reportedly several hundred expanded graft clones from which alpha-beta T cells came about two months after transplant. Surviving recipient T cells and thymic progenitors produced the high day-60 TCRbeta diversity seen in some patients. T cells produced anew were the main source of T-cell counts and diversity one year after transplant.

The CDR3 totals 15 residues. V lost 5 bases and J 7 bases, leaving 18 bases between the germline ends. Germline CDR1 reads MDHEN; CDR2 reads SYDVKM. This clonotype was found many times. Its matching antigen is unknown. Unique molecular identifiers were incorporated into the prepared TCRbeta library. Each CDR3 protein is one row after TCRdb ran MiXCR on the PCR reads. The sample lists over 450,000 distinct CDR3 sequences; about 10% were seen once. The chain couples TRBV28 to TRBJ1-5, with D possibly TRBD1 on 6 matching bases. The clonotype was recovered from a child aged 2-9 years with inherited bone marrow failure, due to receive a stem cell transplant. The specimen comprised PBMCs, sampled before TCRalphabeta/CD19-depleted stem cell transplant. CDR3 coding DNA: TGTGCCAGCAGTCCCCTACAGGGACGTGGGCAGCCCCAGCATTTT. It translates to CASSPLQGRGQPQHF.